This paragraph reports one TCR beta chain. Antigen unknown. These data belong to a study of CD8 T cells in ankylosing spondylitis. General study points: Within peripheral blood, clones linked to disease were CD8+ and relatively rare.

Deletions cut 0 bases from V and 7 bases from J, with 16 bases between. The CDR3 has 16 amino acids. CDR1 MNHEY and CDR2 SVGAGI come from the germline V gene. Using its own MiXCR run on the 5' RACE reads, TCRdb lists one record per CDR3 protein. The sample has approximately 290,000 distinct CDR3 sequences, more than 20% seen once. The sequencing sample was made of blood, either unsorted or a sorted T cell fraction (not recorded which). The V gene is TRBV6-5, the J gene TRBJ2-1; TRBD1 might be the D (5 bases). The source of this sequence is a female donor with ankylosing spondylitis or in good health (not recorded which). The CDR3: CASSYSRSRVGNEQFF. The CDR3 region has the DNA TGTGCCAGCAGTTACTCGAGGTCCAGGGTGGGGAATGAGCAGTTCTTC.